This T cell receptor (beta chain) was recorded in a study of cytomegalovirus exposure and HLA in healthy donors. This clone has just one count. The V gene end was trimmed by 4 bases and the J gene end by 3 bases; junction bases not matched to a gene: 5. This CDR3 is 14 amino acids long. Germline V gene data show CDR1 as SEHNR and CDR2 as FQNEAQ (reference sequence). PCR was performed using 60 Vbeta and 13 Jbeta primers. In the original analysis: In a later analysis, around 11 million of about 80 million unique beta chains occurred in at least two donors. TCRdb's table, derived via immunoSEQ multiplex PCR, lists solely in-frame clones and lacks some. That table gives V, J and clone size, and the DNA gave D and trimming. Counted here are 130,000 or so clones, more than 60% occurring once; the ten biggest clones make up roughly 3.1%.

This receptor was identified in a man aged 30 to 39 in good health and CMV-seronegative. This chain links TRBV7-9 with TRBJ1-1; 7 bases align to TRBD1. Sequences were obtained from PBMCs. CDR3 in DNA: TGTGCCAGCAGCTCACAGGGGACCGACACTGAAGCTTTCTTT. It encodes CASSSQGTDTEAFF. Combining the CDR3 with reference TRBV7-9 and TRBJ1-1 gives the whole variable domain DTGVSQNPRHKITKRGQNVTFRCDPISEHNRLYWYRQTLGQGPEFLTYFQNEAQLEKSRLLSDRFSAERPKGSFSTLEIQRTEQGDSAMYLCASSSQGTDTEAFFGQGTRLTVV.